The rows below give T cell receptor beta chains drawn from one sample of a study of OX40 agonist ivuxolimab in advanced cancers. Generated by immunoSEQ multiplex PCR, the TCRdb table keeps only in-frame clones and is missing some. The sample holds 75,000 to 95,000 clones; roughly nine tenths are singletons and the top ten take about a tenth. The material sequenced was CD4+ or CD8+ T cells sorted from blood, taken in a trial of the OX40 agonist ivuxolimab. Receptors were obtained from an adult with an advanced solid tumor such as melanoma, head and neck, liver or kidney cancer. Each CDR3 is given with its conserved first and last residue. A D gene is named only where the DNA matches it firmly. Size values are once, few and many counts, or a class for expanded clones, and some rows have none.

>TRBJ2-1|TRBD2|-|TRBV28
CASSLGGGSYNEQFF
TGTGCCAGCAGTTTGGGGGGAGGGTCCTACAATGAGCAGTTCTTC
>TRBJ2-1|TRBD2|-|TRBV5-1
CASSFAGGMLVF
TGCGCCAGCAGCTTCGCGGGGGGGATGTTGGTCTTC
>TRBJ2-3|-|-|TRBV7-2
CASSFGRTDTQYF
TGTGCCAGCAGCTTCGGTCGCACAGATACGCAGTATTTT
>TRBJ2-3|-|-|TRBV6-1
CASSEARGYTQYF
TGTGCCAGCAGTGAAGCTAGGGGGTATACGCAGTATTTT
>TRBJ2-5|-|-|TRBV18
CASSPQTGRAETQYF
TGTGCCAGCTCACCCCAGACCGGGCGGGCGGAGACCCAGTACTTC
>TRBJ2-5|-|-|TRBV5-8
CASSLGSRSWETQYF
TGTGCCAGCAGCTTGGGGTCTAGGAGCTGGGAGACCCAGTACTTC
>TRBJ2-3|TRBD2|-|TRBV5-1
CASSLTLAGGPNTQYF
TGCGCCAGCAGCTTAACGCTAGCGGGGGGGCCAAATACGCAGTATTTT
>TRBJ2-7|-|-|TRBV11-2
CASSPRRPGYEQYF
TGTGCCAGCAGCCCGAGACGGCCGGGCTACGAGCAGTACTTC
>TRBJ1-3|-|-|TRBV2
CASGRQSGNTIYF
TGTGCCAGCGGTCGACAATCTGGAAACACCATATATTTT
>TRBJ2-7|-|-|TRBV7-2
CASSGGLLYEQYF
TGTGCCAGCAGTGGGGGGTTACTCTACGAGCAGTACTTC
>TRBJ1-2|-|-|TRBV29-1
CSANPRGRYGYTF
TGCAGCGCGAACCCCAGGGGCCGGTATGGCTACACCTTC
>TRBJ1-4|TRBD1|-|TRBV28
CASSLGDRARRGKLFF
TGTGCCAGCAGTTTGGGGGACAGGGCCCGGAGGGGAAAACTGTTTTTT
>TRBJ1-6|TRBD1|once|TRBV7-3
CASSLQGANSPLHF
TGTGCCAGCAGTCTCCAGGGGGCTAATTCACCCCTCCACTTT
>TRBJ2-1|-|-|TRBV21-1
CASSKEGDRGNEQFF
TGTGCCAGCAGCAAAGAGGGGGACAGGGGAAATGAGCAGTTCTTC